This TCR beta chain stems from a study of siplizumab effects on memory and regulatory T cells. Study-wide results and caveats: Researchers did not confirm the suppressive function of proliferating Tregs from siplizumab cultures. Of the alloreactive clones, only a minor fraction mapped to unstimulated subsets. Naive T cells looked more diverse than memory cells and looked like major alloresponse contributors. Assignment of a naive or memory phenotype failed for roughly 80-95% of the proliferating CD4+ or CD8+ clones.

Profiled with immunoSEQ multiplex PCR; TCRdb holds only in-frame clones, not every one. The table has about 120,000 clones, roughly 93% seen once. As for this clone: Its specificity is not known.

Looked up from germline, CDR1 is MNHNY and CDR2 is SVGAGI (reference sequence). V trimming: 10 bases; J trimming: 4 bases; junction bases outside the gene matches: 3. This CDR3 region has 11 residues. The sample was non-Treg CD4+ T cells sorted from blood. The V gene is TRBV6-6, the J gene TRBJ1-1; TRBD1 matches at 7 bases. This TCR derives from a human donor in good health. This CDR3 is CATNRGTEAFF. For the CDR3, the DNA is TGTGCCACCAACAGGGGCACTGAAGCTTTCTTT.